One sample yielded the 20 T cell receptor beta chains listed below, sequenced in a study of early T cells in non-severe SARS-CoV-2 infection. A single record per CDR3 protein comes from TCRdb applying MiXCR to the 5' RACE reads. The sample shows around 98,000 distinct CDR3 sequences, approximately 10% of them seen only once. The sample taken for sequencing was whole blood. Receptors originate from an adult who was a healthcare worker with PCR-confirmed SARS-CoV-2 infection or an uninfected control (not recorded which).

This clonotype came up many times. The rearrangement uses TRBV19 and TRBJ2-2, with 12 bases identical to TRBD2. This CDR3 spans 17 amino acids. Trimming at V came to 5 bases and at J to 13 bases, leaving 17 bases not matched to a gene. The germline gives CDR1 LNHDA, CDR2 SQIVND (reference sequence). The CDR3 spells CASSEELGTSGPPGLFF. The CDR3 DNA reads as TGTGCCAGTAGTGAGGAGTTGGGGACTAGCGGGCCTCCAGGGCTGTTTTTT. Filled out from reference TRBV19 and TRBJ2-2, the complete variable domain reads DGGITQSPKYLFRKEGQNVTLSCEQNLNHDAMYWYRQDPGQGLRLIYYSQIVNDFQKGDIAEGYSVSREKKESFPLTVTSAQKNPTAFYLCASSEELGTSGPPGLFFGEGSRLTVL.

This chain joins TRBV4-1 and TRBJ2-7; 9 nucleotides match TRBD1. This CDR3 spans 15 amino acids. The V segment lost 0 bases and the J segment 4 bases; nucleotides outside the gene matches: 4. CDR1 is MGHRA, CDR2 YSYEKL, per germline. The CDR3 loop reads CASSQEQDRGYEQYF. The CDR3 nucleotides are TGCGCCAGCAGCCAAGAACAGGACAGGGGATACGAGCAGTACTTC.

This clonotype was observed at least ten times. This chain links TRBV6-2 or TRBV6-3 with TRBJ1-6, with D maybe TRBD1 (5 bases). The CDR3 is 12 amino acids. Germline V gives CDR1 MNHEY, CDR2 SVGEGT. V was clipped by 11 bases and J by 14 bases, with 19 bases between them. The CDR3 DNA reads as TGTGCCGGCCACAGGCCCGGGTTCACCCTCCACTTT. Translating it yields CAGHRPGFTLHF.

The table lists this clonotype with a few counts. V and J are TRBV6-5 and TRBJ1-5; no clear D gene. The CDR3 loop spans 15 amino acids. The germline gives CDR1 MNHEY, CDR2 SVGAGI. V dropped 0 bases and J dropped 2 bases, with 8 bases sitting between them. CDR3 in amino acids: CASSYSSPRNQPQHF. As DNA, the CDR3 is TGTGCCAGCAGTTACTCCAGTCCACGCAATCAGCCCCAGCATTTT.

In this sample, this clonotype turned up a few times. The chain is built from TRBV19 and TRBJ1-5; TRBD1 matches at 8 bases. With V trimmed by 5 bases and J by 1 base, 4 bases remained unmatched. The germline V gene encodes CDR1 LNHDA and CDR2 SQIVND (reference sequence). This CDR3 has 15 amino acids. The CDR3 spells CASSFGTGSNQPQHF. The CDR3, as DNA: TGTGCCAGTAGTTTTGGGACAGGCAGCAATCAGCCCCAGCATTTT. Full variable domain (remainder filled in from reference TRBV19 and TRBJ1-5): DGGITQSPKYLFRKEGQNVTLSCEQNLNHDAMYWYRQDPGQGLRLIYYSQIVNDFQKGDIAEGYSVSREKKESFPLTVTSAQKNPTAFYLCASSFGTGSNQPQHFGDGTRLSIL.

The V and J genes are TRBV29-1 and TRBJ1-2, with D possibly being TRBD1 (6 bases). This CDR3 is 11 amino acids long. Per germline, CDR1 SQVTM and CDR2 ANQGSEA. V was pared by 7 bases and J by 7 bases, with 13 bases between. The CDR3 is CSGRDTSGYTF. The DNA of the CDR3 is TGCAGCGGCCGGGACACTTCTGGCTACACCTTC.

This clonotype was counted at least ten times. This chain links TRBV9 with TRBJ2-1; D may be TRBD2 (5 bases). The CDR3 loop spans 15 amino acids. Trimming removed 4 bases at V and 6 bases at J, with 17 bases between. Germline loops: CDR1 SGDLS, CDR2 YYNGEE. CDR3 residues: CASSRTETIGNEQFF. CDR3 bases: TGTGCCAGCAGCCGAACCGAGACTATTGGCAATGAGCAGTTCTTC.

This clonotype was observed a handful of times. The chain joins TRBV9 to TRBJ2-3; D is unclear. Germline CDR1 SGDLS, CDR2 YYNGEE. Trimming left V 0 bases short and J 4 bases short, with 3 bases between. The CDR3 spans 12 residues. The CDR3 protein is CASSVGADTQYF. CDR3 sequence (DNA): TGTGCCAGCAGCGTAGGGGCAGATACGCAGTATTTT.

Many counts were recorded for this clonotype. The rearrangement links TRBV3-1 to TRBJ2-7; D not resolved. Germline-derived CDR1 and CDR2 are LGHDT and YNNKEL (reference sequence). V was clipped by 0 bases and J by 3 bases, with 3 bases between them. The CDR3 has 12 amino acids. CDR3 nucleotides: TGTGCCAGCAGCCAAGATGGCTACGAGCAGTACTTC. It is translated as CASSQDGYEQYF.

This clonotype was seen only a few times. J is TRBJ2-5 and V is TRBV12-3 or TRBV12-4; D not certain. V dropped 3 bases and J dropped 0 bases, with 5 bases sitting between them. The CDR3 spans 13 residues. The CDR3 coding sequence is TGTGCCAGCAGTTTCGGCAACCAAGAGACCCAGTACTTC. This encodes CASSFGNQETQYF.

This clonotype has only a few counts. The V call is TRBV6-5, the J call TRBJ1-1; perhaps TRBD1 as D (5 bases). CDR3 length: 12 amino acids. V dropped 5 bases and J dropped 10 bases, with 14 bases sitting between them. Germline values: CDR1 MNHEY, CDR2 SVGAGI. CDR3 DNA sequence: TGTGCCAGCAGTACCCCAGTGGGGGGAGCTTTCTTT. Its protein is CASSTPVGGAFF.

A few counts support this clonotype. The chain couples TRBV11-2 to TRBJ2-3, with 7 nucleotides matching TRBD2. This CDR3 has 15 amino acids. The germline V gene encodes CDR1 SGHAT and CDR2 FQNNGV. V was clipped by 5 bases and J by 1 base; unmatched bases: 6. CDR3 amino acids: CASSQRGLGTDTQYF. The DNA of the CDR3 is TGTGCCAGCAGCCAGCGGGGCCTCGGCACAGATACGCAGTATTTT.

The sample holds many counts of this clonotype. The V gene is TRBV5-1, the J gene TRBJ2-5; D call uncertain. This CDR3 has 14 residues. Germline V gene lookup returns CDR1 SGHRS and CDR2 YFSETQ. V was clipped by 1 base and J by 2 bases, with 9 bases between them. The CDR3 is CASSLHKPQETQYF. CDR3 nucleotides: TGCGCCAGCAGCTTGCACAAACCGCAAGAGACCCAGTACTTC.

This clonotype was detected many times. The J gene is TRBJ1-6, the V gene TRBV20-1; no reliable D call. CDR3 length equals 16 residues. V was cut by 0 bases and J by 1 base, with 10 bases left in between. The germline gives CDR1 DFQATT, CDR2 SNEGSKA (reference sequence). CDR3 sequence: CSARERLGSYNSPLHF. The DNA for the CDR3 is TGCAGTGCTAGAGAGAGACTAGGGTCCTATAATTCACCCCTCCACTTT.

Ten or more counts support this clonotype. The V call is TRBV28, the J call TRBJ1-2, with TRBD1 matching over 7 bases. The V gene's germline CDR1 is MDHEN and CDR2 SYDVKM. The CDR3 loop spans 15 amino acids. V trimming: 5 bases; J trimming: 3 bases; junction bases outside the gene matches: 9. CDR3 bases: TGTGCCAGCAGTACACCCAAACAGGGGCACTATGGCTACACCTTC. This codes for CASSTPKQGHYGYTF.

This clonotype was seen more than once but under ten times. The chain combines TRBV20-1 with TRBJ2-1; D could derive from TRBD1 or TRBD2 (6 bases each). This CDR3 is built from 15 residues. Trimming took off 0 bases at V and 6 bases at J, with 15 bases between the two ends. Germline V gene sequence: CDR1 DFQATT, CDR2 SNEGSKA (reference sequence). The CDR3 DNA is TGCAGTGCTAGAGAAAACAGGGAGGCCTTCAATGAGCAGTTCTTC. This codes for CSARENREAFNEQFF.

This clonotype has a handful of counts. This rearrangement joins TRBV5-1 to TRBJ2-3; perhaps TRBD2 as D (6 bases). CDR3 length equals 13 residues. Between the trimmed V and J ends, which lost 2 bases and 6 bases, there was a span of 10 bases. Germline V CDR1 and CDR2: SGHRS, YFSETQ. Here the CDR3 DNA reads TGCGCCAGCAGCTTCTGGGGGAGGGATACGCAGTATTTT. As protein: CASSFWGRDTQYF.

In this sample, this clonotype turned up a few times. The rearrangement uses TRBV6-6 and TRBJ2-3; 8 bases match TRBD2. Germline V gives CDR1 MNHNY, CDR2 SVGAGI (reference sequence). The length of the CDR3 is 15 residues. Losses at the gene ends were 5 bases for V and 5 bases for J; bases not matched to a gene: 9. The chain's CDR3 is CASSNRRGVGDTQYF. The DNA of the CDR3 is TGTGCCAGCAGTAACCGGCGGGGGGTTGGAGATACGCAGTATTTT.

The rearrangement uses TRBV29-1 and TRBJ2-5, with 7 nucleotides matching TRBD2. Germline-derived CDR1 and CDR2 are SQVTM and ANQGSEA. After removal of 7 bases from V and 3 bases from J, the junction contained 14 bases not matched to a gene. CDR3 length equals 15 residues. Here the CDR3 DNA reads TGCAGCGCCGCCAAAGGCGCTAGCGGCGAAGAGACCCAGTACTTC. Amino acids: CSAAKGASGEETQYF.

This chain's CDR3 is CASSPRRPSNTEAFF. CDR3 bases: TGTGCCAGCAGCCCCAGACGGCCCTCGAACACTGAAGCTTTCTTT. The chain links TRBV14 to TRBJ1-1; D unclear. In germline, CDR1 is SGHDN, CDR2 FVKESK. The length of the CDR3 is 15 residues. Trimming took off 4 bases at V and 1 base at J, with 13 bases between the two ends.